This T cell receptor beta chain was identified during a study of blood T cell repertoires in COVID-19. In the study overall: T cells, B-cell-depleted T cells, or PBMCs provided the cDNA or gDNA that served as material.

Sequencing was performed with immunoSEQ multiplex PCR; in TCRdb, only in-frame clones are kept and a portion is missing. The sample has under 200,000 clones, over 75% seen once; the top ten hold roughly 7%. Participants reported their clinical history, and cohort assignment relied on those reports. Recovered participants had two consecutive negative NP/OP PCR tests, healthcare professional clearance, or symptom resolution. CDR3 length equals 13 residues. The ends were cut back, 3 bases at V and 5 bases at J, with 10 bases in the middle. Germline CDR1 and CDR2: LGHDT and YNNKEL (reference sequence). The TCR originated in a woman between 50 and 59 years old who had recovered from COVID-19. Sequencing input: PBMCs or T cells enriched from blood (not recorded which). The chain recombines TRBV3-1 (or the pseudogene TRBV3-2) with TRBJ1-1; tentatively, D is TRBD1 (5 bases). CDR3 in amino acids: CASSHRGGTEAFF. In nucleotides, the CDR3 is TGTGCCAGCAGCCATCGGGGGGGAACTGAAGCTTTCTTT.